Each of the 17 T cell receptor beta chains below was sequenced from the same sample in a study of T-cell reconstitution after alpha-beta-depleted transplantation in children. Unique molecular identifiers were incorporated when the TCRbeta library was constructed. TCRdb reprocessed the PCR reads with MiXCR, giving one entry per CDR3 protein. Counted here are 55,000 to 65,000 distinct CDR3 sequences, less than 55% occurring once; the ten biggest clones make up nearly 98%. Source: PBMCs, mostly from graft donor cells, taken 360 days after TCRalphabeta/CD19-depleted stem cell transplant. Receptor source: a male patient younger than 18 who had a stem cell transplant for acute lymphoblastic leukemia, so the T cells may come from the graft donor.

The chain has TRBV12-3 or TRBV12-4 and TRBJ1-1; tentatively, D is TRBD1 (6 bases). This CDR3 spans 17 amino acids. Trimming removed 7 bases at V and 3 bases at J, with 24 bases between. In DNA form, the CDR3 reads TGTGCCAGCACCCCGGGTGGGGGGCATAAGAGGGACACTGAAGCTTTCTTT. It yields the protein CASTPGGGHKRDTEAFF.

The gene calls are TRBV20-1 and TRBJ2-5; tentatively, D is TRBD2 (6 bases). The CDR3 covers 13 residues. Germline V CDR1 and CDR2: DFQATT, SNEGSKA (reference sequence). V was cut by 6 bases and J by 2 bases, with 13 bases left in between. CDR3 sequence reads: CSAGTLPQETQYF. In DNA form, the CDR3 reads TGCAGTGCAGGGACTCTACCTCAAGAGACCCAGTACTTC.

The chain couples TRBV12-3 or TRBV12-4 to TRBJ2-7; D perhaps matches TRBD2 (5 bases). The V gene lost 3 bases and the J gene lost 3 bases, with 9 bases spanning the gap. The CDR3 covers 13 residues. The CDR3 DNA follows: TGTGCCAGCAGTTTGTCGGGGTTCTACGAGCAGTACTTC. Translated, it gives CASSLSGFYEQYF.

This clonotype appeared once. V gene TRBV7-9 combines with J gene TRBJ2-7; D may be TRBD1 (5 bases). Deletions cut 8 bases from V and 2 bases from J, with 10 bases between. From germline, CDR1 is SEHNR and CDR2 FQNEAQ (reference sequence). The CDR3 sequence is 12 residues long. Here the CDR3 reads CASGDSPYEQYF. The CDR3 nucleotides are TGTGCCAGCGGCGACAGCCCCTACGAGCAGTACTTC.

This sequence joins TRBV7-8 and TRBJ2-5; 10 nucleotides align to TRBD1. With V trimmed by 0 bases and J by 2 bases, 6 bases remained unmatched. CDR3 length: 17 amino acids. Germline V gene lookup returns CDR1 SGHVS and CDR2 FQNEAQ. The CDR3 protein is CASSLARTGGPQETQYF. The CDR3 region has the DNA TGTGCCAGCAGCTTAGCGAGGACAGGGGGACCTCAAGAGACCCAGTACTTC.

The V call is TRBV7-8, the J call TRBJ1-2; no reliable D call. This CDR3 is 14 amino acids long. The germline V gene encodes CDR1 SGHVS and CDR2 FQNEAQ. V was trimmed by 4 bases and J by 3 bases, leaving 12 bases between them. Here the CDR3 reads CASSSLSADYGYTF. Written as DNA, the CDR3 is TGTGCCAGCAGCTCACTTTCGGCCGACTATGGCTACACCTTC.

CDR3 sequence: CASSRMGSGTSGGAYNEQFF. CDR3 in DNA: TGCGCCAGCAGCCGGATGGGGTCGGGGACTAGCGGGGGGGCTTACAATGAGCAGTTCTTC. This chain connects TRBV4-3 to TRBJ2-1, with 16 nucleotides matching TRBD2. The germline gives CDR1 LGHNA, CDR2 YSLEER. CDR3 length: 20 amino acids. The trim removed 4 bases at V and 4 bases at J, leaving 13 bases unmatched.

This clonotype has a handful of counts. The chain links TRBV28 to TRBJ2-6, with D unresolved. V dropped 3 bases and J dropped 0 bases, with 12 bases sitting between them. The CDR3 has 17 amino acids. Germline values: CDR1 MDHEN, CDR2 SYDVKM. The CDR3 DNA reads TGTGCCAGCAGTTTGGGCAGGAGCTTCTCTGGGGCCAACGTCCTGACTTTC. Protein product: CASSLGRSFSGANVLTF.

In this sample, this clonotype turned up a few times. The V and J genes are TRBV2 and TRBJ2-1; TRBD2 aligns across 10 bases. There are 18 residues in the CDR3. Germline CDR1 and CDR2: SNHLY and FYNNEI. Germline trimming cut 2 bases from V and 0 bases from J; bases unmatched to any gene: 7. CDR3 sequence: CASSEWTSGRPSYNEQFF. CDR3 bases: TGTGCCAGCAGTGAATGGACTAGCGGTCGCCCCTCCTACAATGAGCAGTTCTTC.

The CDR3 is CASSERGGADGNTIYF. CDR3 bases: TGTGCCAGCAGTGAACGTGGGGGGGCGGATGGAAACACCATATATTTT. The chain employs TRBV2 and TRBJ1-3; a weak D match, TRBD1 (6 bases). Germline values: CDR1 SNHLY, CDR2 FYNNEI. With 2 bases removed from V and 3 bases from J, the gap between germline ends came to 14 bases. The CDR3 totals 16 residues.

The chain links TRBV6-2 or TRBV6-3 to TRBJ2-1; 15 nucleotides agree with TRBD2. The germline V gene has CDR1 MNHEY and CDR2 SVGEGT. V shed 2 bases and J 10 bases; nucleotides not matched to a gene: 6. This CDR3 spans 16 amino acids. The CDR3 nucleotides are TGTGCCAGCAGTTACGGACTAGCGGGGGGGCCTCAGGAGCAGTTCTTC. This codes for CASSYGLAGGPQEQFF.

V gene TRBV11-2 combines with J gene TRBJ2-1, with TRBD2 matching 9 bases. The germline V gene encodes CDR1 SGHAT and CDR2 FQNNGV. After removal of 0 bases from V and 1 base from J, the junction contained 4 bases not matched to a gene. The CDR3 spans 17 residues. The CDR3 sequence is CASSLEVSGSSYNEQFF. The CDR3 bases are TGTGCCAGCAGCTTAGAGGTTAGCGGGAGTTCCTACAATGAGCAGTTCTTC.

V is TRBV12-3 or TRBV12-4 and J is TRBJ2-7; no clear D. This CDR3 has 12 residues. The V end was cut by 3 bases, the J end by 2 bases, with 5 bases between. The CDR3 reads CASSFFPYEQYF. DNA of the CDR3: TGTGCCAGCAGTTTTTTCCCCTACGAGCAGTACTTC.

The CDR3 protein is CASSLATSGGYNEQFF. The CDR3 region has the DNA TGCGCCAGCAGCTTGGCGACTAGCGGGGGTTACAATGAGCAGTTCTTC. V is TRBV5-1 and J is TRBJ2-1; 12 bases map to TRBD2. J lost 4 bases, V lost 0 bases, and 2 bases had no gene match. The CDR3 covers 16 residues. Germline V gene lookup returns CDR1 SGHRS and CDR2 YFSETQ.

The rearrangement joins TRBV29-1 to TRBJ2-1, with D perhaps matching TRBD2 (6 bases). Germline V CDR1 and CDR2: SQVTM, ANQGSEA. This CDR3 is built from 14 residues. Trimming pared 4 bases from V and 0 bases from J, leaving 10 bases between. DNA for the CDR3: TGCAGCGTTGGGGACGGGAGCTCCTACAATGAGCAGTTCTTC. Its translation is CSVGDGSSYNEQFF.

The chain joins TRBV24-1 to TRBJ2-2; 8 bases are shared with TRBD1. V lost 7 bases and J lost 4; bases outside the gene matches: 1. The V gene's germline CDR1 is KGHDR and CDR2 SFDVKD. The CDR3 has 13 amino acids. The CDR3 loop is CATRTGATGELFF. The DNA of the CDR3 is TGTGCCACCAGGACAGGGGCCACCGGGGAGCTGTTTTTT.

This clonotype appeared a few times. V and J are TRBV28 and TRBJ1-1, with TRBD1 as a possible D gene (5 bases). V was clipped by 4 bases and J by 4 bases, with 16 bases between them. The CDR3 consists of 15 residues. Germline V gene sequence: CDR1 MDHEN, CDR2 SYDVKM. CDR3 in amino acids: CASSWGIGEGTEAFF. The CDR3 DNA is TGTGCCAGCAGTTGGGGGATTGGTGAGGGCACTGAAGCTTTCTTT.